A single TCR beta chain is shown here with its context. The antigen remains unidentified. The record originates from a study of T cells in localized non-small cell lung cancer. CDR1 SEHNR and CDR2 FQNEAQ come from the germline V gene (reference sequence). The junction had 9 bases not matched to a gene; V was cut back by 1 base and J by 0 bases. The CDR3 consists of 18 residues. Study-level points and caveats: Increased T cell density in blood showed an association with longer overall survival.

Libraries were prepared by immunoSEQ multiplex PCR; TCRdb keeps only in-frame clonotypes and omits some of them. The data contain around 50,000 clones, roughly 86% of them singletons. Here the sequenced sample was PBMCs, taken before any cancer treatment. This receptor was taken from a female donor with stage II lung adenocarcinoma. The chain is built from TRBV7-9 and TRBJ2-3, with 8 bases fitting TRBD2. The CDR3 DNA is TGTGCCAGCAGCTTAGTGTGGCGTGGCGGGGGGAGCACAGATACGCAGTATTTT. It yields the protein CASSLVWRGGGSTDTQYF.